The next 20 T cell receptor beta chains were all read from a single sample in a study of CD8+CD57+ T cells in acquired aplastic anemia. Individuals selected for sequencing had exhibited CD8+CD57+ cell expansion on flow cytometry. Template material for TCR beta VDJ and CDR3 profiling consisted of genomic DNA. Each CDR3 protein is one row after TCRdb ran MiXCR on the reads. The data hold approximately 250,000 distinct CDR3 sequences, with 82% observed a single time. Input material: sorted CD4+, CD8+, or CD8+CD57+ T cells (not recorded which) from PBMCs. These receptors were taken from a human donor with aplastic anemia.

As to this clonotype: As the CDR3 is not closed by the conserved phenylalanine or tryptophan, this likely results from a read error. The limits of the CDR3 on the DNA are not certain, so only TCRdb's listed CDR3 is given. The chain uses TRBV7-9 and TRBJ2-3; whether TRBD1, the table's D call, matches the DNA was not checked. The CDR3 spans 13 residues, counting both ends. Germline CDR1 reads SEHNR; CDR2 reads FQNEAQ (reference sequence). This chain's CDR3 is CASSFQRSGASDE.

The chain employs TRBV5-1 and TRBJ2-1, with D possibly matching TRBD1 (5 bases). Germline CDR1 SGHRS, CDR2 YFSETQ. This CDR3 comprises 15 residues. The germline V and J ends were trimmed by 4 bases and 7 bases, with 18 bases remaining between them. The CDR3 DNA follows: TGCGCCAGCAGCGTGGGGCAGACCGACGAGAATGAGCAGTTCTTC. This codes for CASSVGQTDENEQFF.

In DNA form, the CDR3 reads TGTGCCAGCAGCGTAGGGGACCGGGACAATGAGCAGTTCTTC. Encoded protein: CASSVGDRDNEQFF. This chain joins TRBV9 and TRBJ2-1; tentatively, D is TRBD1 or TRBD2 (5 bases each). The CDR3 is 14 residues long. Trimming pared 0 bases from V and 5 bases from J, leaving 9 bases between. Germline V gene data show CDR1 as SGDLS and CDR2 as YYNGEE.

This CDR3 reads CASSRPGTTSYEQYF. For the CDR3, the DNA is TGTGCCAGCAGCCGTCCCGGGACTACCTCCTACGAGCAGTACTTC. This sequence joins TRBV5-4 and TRBJ2-7; 7 bases align to TRBD2. The CDR3 has 15 amino acids. The V segment lost 4 bases and the J segment 0 bases; nucleotides outside the gene matches: 7. Germline V gene sequence: CDR1 SGHNT, CDR2 YYREEE (reference sequence).

This chain connects TRBV7-9 to TRBJ1-6; TRBD1 is a possible D gene (5 bases). Trimming left V 3 bases short and J 13 bases short, with 22 bases between. The CDR3 is made up of 16 amino acids. The germline V gene has CDR1 SEHNR and CDR2 FQNEAQ (reference sequence). Here the CDR3 DNA reads TGTGCCAGCAGCTTGGACAAGGGCAGCTATAACTCCCCCCTCCACTTT. This encodes CASSLDKGSYNSPLHF.

Points on this clonotype: One junction end does not reproduce the germline sequence, and a read error may be involved. The chain is built from TRBV9 and TRBJ2-5; D is possibly TRBD1 or TRBD2 (5 bases each). CDR1 and CDR2 from the germline V gene are SGDLS and YYNGEE. The CDR3 has 14 amino acids. The CDR3 loop is CASSGGTARNPPHF. Written as DNA, the CDR3 is TGTGCCAGCAGCGGAGGGACCGCCCGAAATCCGCCCCACTTC.

For this clonotype: Just one base apart from a much larger clone, this may be a read error. The J gene is TRBJ2-2, the V gene TRBV3-1; 7 positions match TRBD2. Unmatched junction bases numbered 14, after V lost 10 bases and J lost 9 bases. Germline CDR1 LGHDT, CDR2 YNNKEL (reference sequence). This CDR3 comprises 14 residues. The CDR3 DNA reads TGTGCCACCACGGGCGGGAGCTTTTCCAGGGAGCTGTTTTTT. Its translation is CATTGGSFSRELFF.

Note on this clonotype: At one of its ends the junction is not consistent with the germline gene, which may arise from a read error. The V and J genes are TRBV15 and TRBJ2-3, with D perhaps matching TRBD1 (5 bases). The germline gives CDR1 LNHNV, CDR2 YYDKDF (reference sequence). The CDR3 is 14 residues long. In DNA form, the CDR3 reads TGTGCCAGCAGCTGGGGCGCCAGCCCAGATACGCAGTACTTT. Translating gives CASSWGASPDTQYF. Complete variable domain (other parts from reference TRBV15 and TRBJ2-3): DAMVIQNPRYQVTQFGKPVTLSCSQTLNHNVMYWYQQKSSQAPKLLFHYYDKDFNNEADTPDNFQSRRPNTSFCFLDIRSPGLGDTAMYLCASSWGASPDTQYFGPGTRLTVL.

The table lists this clonotype with a count of one. The conserved closing phenylalanine or tryptophan is absent in this CDR3, likely reflecting a read error. Because the CDR3's place on the DNA is in doubt, the DNA is left out and the CDR3 is given as listed by TCRdb. The V gene is TRBV7-9, the J gene TRBJ2-3; TRBD1 is taken as the D call from the table, unchecked against the DNA. Germline assignment: CDR1 SEHNR and CDR2 FQNEAQ (reference sequence). The length of the CDR3 is 13 amino acids, counting both ends. CDR3 loop: CASGLGLTDNTEA.

This chain's CDR3 is CASSEIGKTQYF. In nucleotides, the CDR3 is TGTGCCAGCAGCGAGATCGGAAAGACCCAGTACTTC. This sequence joins TRBV5-4 and TRBJ2-5; D unclear. Germline V lookup: CDR1 SGHNT, CDR2 YYREEE (reference sequence). The CDR3 runs to 12 residues. V gave up 4 bases and J gave up 6 bases, with 10 bases separating them.

The chain recombines TRBV6-1 with TRBJ1-1; 7 bases are a match to TRBD1. Per germline, CDR1 MNHNS and CDR2 SASEGT. This CDR3 spans 17 amino acids. V was clipped by 1 base and J by 8 bases; unmatched bases: 16. The CDR3 is CASSEVGLAGEQGEAFF. CDR3 DNA: TGTGCCAGCAGTGAAGTTGGACTAGCGGGGGAACAGGGGGAAGCTTTCTTT.

With respect to this clonotype: The CDR3 does not close with the conserved phenylalanine or tryptophan, likely indicating a read error. The chain has TRBV9 and TRBJ2-3, with TRBD2 identical over 8 bases. This CDR3 is 13 amino acids long. From germline, CDR1 is SGDLS and CDR2 YYNGEE. J lost 7 bases, V lost 7 bases, and 8 bases had no gene match. The CDR3 bases are TGTGCCAGCGGAGGCGGGGGGACCAATACGCAGTATTGT. It encodes CASGGGGTNTQYC.

This clonotype was picked up many times. V is TRBV9 and J is TRBJ1-1; D is undetermined. V was cut by 4 bases and J by 1 base, with 11 bases left in between. This CDR3 is 14 amino acids long. Germline lookup yields CDR1 SGDLS and CDR2 YYNGEE. The CDR3 region is CASSIAPENTEAFF. CDR3 in DNA: TGTGCCAGCAGCATAGCTCCCGAGAACACTGAAGCTTTCTTT.

This clonotype was recorded at least ten times. The rearrangement uses TRBV20-1 and TRBJ2-5; 7 nucleotides align to TRBD1. Per germline, CDR1 DFQATT and CDR2 SNEGSKA (reference sequence). The trim removed 1 base at V and 5 bases at J, leaving 7 bases unmatched. The CDR3 has 14 residues. The CDR3 spells CSARGGQSRETQYF. The CDR3 coding sequence is TGCAGTGCTAGAGGGGGACAGTCAAGGGAGACCCAGTACTTC.

V is TRBV19 and J is TRBJ2-7; 10 nucleotides agree with TRBD2. The V segment lost 3 bases and the J segment 7 bases; nucleotides outside the gene matches: 6. Germline V CDR1 and CDR2: LNHDA, SQIVND (reference sequence). The CDR3 length is 14 residues. In DNA, the CDR3 is TGTGCCAGTAGTATCACTAGCGGGGATGCTGAGCAGTACGTC. Residues: CASSITSGDAEQYV.

The chain has TRBV14 and TRBJ2-3; D remains ambiguous. V lost 5 bases, J lost 14 bases, and 23 bases lay in between. From germline, CDR1 is SGHDN and CDR2 FVKESK. This CDR3 region has 14 residues. The CDR3 is CASSLDSLRTLGYF. The CDR3 DNA reads TGTGCCAGCAGCTTAGATAGTTTGCGAACTCTCGGGTATTTT.

The V and J genes are TRBV29-1 and TRBJ1-2, with D perhaps matching TRBD1 (5 bases). This CDR3 is built from 14 residues. V was pared by 6 bases and J by 0 bases, with 14 bases between. Germline V CDR1 and CDR2: SQVTM, ANQGSEA. CDR3 amino acids: CSVVVTAANYGYTF. The CDR3 DNA follows: TGCAGCGTGGTGGTGACAGCGGCTAACTATGGCTACACCTTC. Supplemented by reference TRBV29-1 and TRBJ1-2, the full variable domain reads SAVISQKPSRDICQRGTSLTIQCQVDSQVTMMFWYRQQPGQSLTLIATANQGSEATYESGFVIDKFPISRPNLTFSTLTVSNMSPEDSSIYLCSVVVTAANYGYTFGSGTRLTVV.

The chain employs TRBV2 and TRBJ2-3, with D perhaps TRBD2 (6 bases). The CDR3 totals 13 residues. The V and J ends lost 8 bases and 15 bases respectively, with 24 bases between them. The germline gives CDR1 SNHLY, CDR2 FYNNEI. The CDR3 DNA reads TGTGCCAGCGGGGACGGGGGTACCGCTACGGATTATTTT. It yields the protein CASGDGGTATDYF.

The V gene is TRBV19, the J gene TRBJ1-5, with D unresolved. The V end was cut by 5 bases, the J end by 4 bases, with 6 bases between. CDR3 length equals 12 residues. Germline loops: CDR1 LNHDA, CDR2 SQIVND (reference sequence). The CDR3: CASSPMNQPQHF. The CDR3 nucleotides read TGTGCCAGTAGTCCGATGAATCAGCCCCAGCATTTT.

The gene calls are TRBV7-6 and TRBJ2-3; the match to TRBD2 covers 7 bases. CDR1 and CDR2 (germline): SGHVS, FNYEAQ. The CDR3 length is 13 residues. Germline trimming cut 5 bases from V and 9 bases from J; bases unmatched to any gene: 8. The CDR3 DNA reads as TGTGCCAGCAGCCCCGCGGGAGTGAAGACGCAGTATTTT. Translation: CASSPAGVKTQYF.